The rows below give T cell receptor beta chains drawn from one sample of a study of cytomegalovirus exposure and HLA in healthy donors. Produced via immunoSEQ multiplex PCR; TCRdb's table is partial and in-frame only. The sample carries 160,000 or so clones, about four fifths recorded once. Sequencing used PBMCs. These receptors came from a male donor in good health and CMV-seropositive. CDR3s include the opening cysteine and the closing phenylalanine or tryptophan. Each record gives: V gene, D gene, clone size, J gene, CDR3 protein, CDR3 DNA. A D gene is named only where the DNA matches it firmly. Clone sizes are given selectively: once, few, many, or a class where the clone is expanded.

v_gene: TRBV29-1; d_gene: TRBD2; abundance: NA; j_gene: TRBJ2-7; CDR3aa: CSAGGAGAPNEQYF; CDR3nt: TGCAGCGCTGGAGGAGCGGGAGCCCCCAACGAGCAGTACTTC
v_gene: TRBV5-4; d_gene: TRBD1; abundance: NA; j_gene: TRBJ2-5; CDR3aa: CASSPPAGGGETQYF; CDR3nt: TGTGCCAGCAGCCCCCCCGCAGGGGGCGGGGAGACCCAGTACTTC
v_gene: TRBV5-1; d_gene: TRBD2; abundance: NA; j_gene: TRBJ2-7; CDR3aa: CASTPGAGGLEQYF; CDR3nt: TGCGCCAGCACCCCGGGGGCGGGGGGTCTCGAGCAGTACTTC
v_gene: TRBV5-1; d_gene: TRBD2; abundance: once; j_gene: TRBJ2-1; CDR3aa: CASRAGGSNEQFF; CDR3nt: TGCGCCAGCCGGGCGGGAGGGTCGAATGAGCAGTTCTTC
v_gene: TRBV7-8; d_gene: TRBD2; abundance: NA; j_gene: TRBJ2-7; CDR3aa: CASSRVAGGIEQYF; CDR3nt: TGTGCCAGCAGCCGTGTAGCGGGAGGGATTGAGCAGTACTTC
v_gene: TRBV15; d_gene: TRBD1; abundance: NA; j_gene: TRBJ1-1; CDR3aa: CATSRAIGTATNTEAFF; CDR3nt: TGTGCCACCAGCAGGGCTATTGGGACAGCCACGAACACTGAAGCTTTCTTT
v_gene: TRBV6-5; d_gene: TRBD1; abundance: NA; j_gene: TRBJ2-7; CDR3aa: CASSISGTGDYEQYF; CDR3nt: TGTGCCAGCAGCATCTCGGGGACAGGGGATTACGAGCAGTACTTC
v_gene: TRBV6-5; d_gene: TRBD1; abundance: NA; j_gene: TRBJ2-7; CDR3aa: CASSYSGTGGYEQYF; CDR3nt: TGTGCCAGCAGTTACTCCGGGACAGGGGGCTACGAGCAGTACTTC
v_gene: TRBV30; d_gene: TRBD1; abundance: NA; j_gene: TRBJ1-3; CDR3aa: CAWRQNRGPSGNTIYF; CDR3nt: TGTGCCTGGAGACAAAACAGGGGGCCCTCTGGAAACACCATATATTTT
v_gene: TRBV5-1; d_gene: NA; abundance: NA; j_gene: TRBJ2-1; CDR3aa: CASSSGVRGNEQFF; CDR3nt: TGCGCCAGCAGCTCGGGGGTTAGGGGCAATGAGCAGTTCTTC
v_gene: TRBV5-1; d_gene: TRBD1; abundance: NA; j_gene: TRBJ1-1; CDR3aa: CASSSGQMNTEAFF; CDR3nt: TGCGCCAGCAGCTCGGGACAGATGAACACTGAAGCTTTCTTT
v_gene: TRBV30; d_gene: TRBD1; abundance: NA; j_gene: TRBJ1-5; CDR3aa: CAWRADRGNQPQHF; CDR3nt: TGTGCCTGGAGAGCGGACAGGGGAAATCAGCCCCAGCATTTT
v_gene: TRBV5-1; d_gene: NA; abundance: NA; j_gene: TRBJ2-2; CDR3aa: CASSVGLRSGELFF; CDR3nt: TGCGCCAGCAGCGTAGGACTACGGAGCGGGGAGCTGTTTTTT
v_gene: TRBV30; d_gene: NA; abundance: NA; j_gene: TRBJ1-1; CDR3aa: CAWAGRHGTGAFF; CDR3nt: TGTGCCTGGGCCGGACGACATGGCACGGGGGCTTTCTTT
v_gene: TRBV11-2; d_gene: TRBD1; abundance: NA; j_gene: TRBJ1-2; CDR3aa: CASSPGQGANYGYTF; CDR3nt: TGTGCCAGCAGCCCGGGACAGGGGGCTAACTATGGCTACACCTTC
v_gene: TRBV6-1; d_gene: NA; abundance: NA; j_gene: TRBJ1-5; CDR3aa: CASSEGQTQPQHF; CDR3nt: TGTGCCAGCAGTGAGGGGCAGACTCAGCCCCAGCATTTT
v_gene: TRBV2; d_gene: TRBD2; abundance: NA; j_gene: TRBJ2-1; CDR3aa: CASGLASYNEQFF; CDR3nt: TGTGCCAGCGGACTAGCGAGCTACAATGAGCAGTTCTTC
v_gene: TRBV9; d_gene: NA; abundance: NA; j_gene: TRBJ1-1; CDR3aa: CASSVGLNEENTEAFF; CDR3nt: TGTGCCAGCAGCGTAGGATTGAACGAGGAAAACACTGAAGCTTTCTTT
v_gene: TRBV7-2; d_gene: NA; abundance: NA; j_gene: TRBJ2-5; CDR3aa: CASSSRAQETQYF; CDR3nt: TGTGCCAGCAGCTCCAGGGCGCAAGAGACCCAGTACTTC
v_gene: TRBV9; d_gene: NA; abundance: few; j_gene: TRBJ1-4; CDR3aa: CASSVGTGYNEKLFF; CDR3nt: TGTGCCAGCAGCGTAGGAACAGGGTATAATGAAAAACTGTTTTTT
v_gene: TRBV28; d_gene: NA; abundance: NA; j_gene: TRBJ1-2; CDR3aa: CASSLSGAYGYTF; CDR3nt: TGTGCCAGCAGTTTGTCAGGGGCCTATGGCTACACCTTC
v_gene: TRBV7-8; d_gene: TRBD1; abundance: NA; j_gene: TRBJ1-4; CDR3aa: CASSLVRQGATNEKLFF; CDR3nt: TGTGCCAGCAGCTTAGTGCGACAGGGAGCAACTAATGAAAAACTGTTTTTT
v_gene: TRBV18; d_gene: NA; abundance: NA; j_gene: TRBJ2-2; CDR3aa: CASSGQRNSNTGELFF; CDR3nt: TGTGCCAGCTCAGGACAGCGGAATTCGAACACCGGGGAGCTGTTTTTT
v_gene: TRBV6-1; d_gene: NA; abundance: NA; j_gene: TRBJ2-1; CDR3aa: CASSRGSSPNEQFF; CDR3nt: TGTGCCAGCTCCCGAGGGTCAAGTCCTAATGAGCAGTTCTTC
v_gene: TRBV14; d_gene: NA; abundance: few; j_gene: TRBJ1-2; CDR3aa: CASSHPQGWASYGYTF; CDR3nt: TGTGCCAGCAGCCACCCCCAGGGCTGGGCCTCCTATGGCTACACCTTC
v_gene: TRBV6-1; d_gene: TRBD1; abundance: NA; j_gene: TRBJ1-5; CDR3aa: CASSADRRYSNQPQHF; CDR3nt: TGTGCCAGCAGTGCGGACAGGAGATATAGCAATCAGCCCCAGCATTTT
v_gene: TRBV10-1; d_gene: NA; abundance: NA; j_gene: TRBJ2-7; CDR3aa: CASSNVGEGGSYEQYF; CDR3nt: TGCGCCAGCAGTAACGTCGGGGAAGGGGGCTCCTACGAGCAGTACTTC
v_gene: TRBV5-6; d_gene: NA; abundance: few; j_gene: TRBJ1-3; CDR3aa: CASSLPVPTGNTIYF; CDR3nt: TGTGCCAGCAGCTTGCCGGTCCCTACTGGAAACACCATATATTTT
v_gene: TRBV27; d_gene: TRBD2; abundance: NA; j_gene: TRBJ2-1; CDR3aa: CASSGTSGRSEQFF; CDR3nt: TGTGCCAGCAGTGGTACTAGCGGGAGGTCAGAGCAGTTCTTC
v_gene: TRBV11-2; d_gene: TRBD1; abundance: NA; j_gene: TRBJ2-7; CDR3aa: CASSSTGGDEQYF; CDR3nt: TGTGCCAGCAGCTCCACAGGGGGCGACGAGCAGTACTTC
v_gene: TRBV7-7; d_gene: TRBD1; abundance: NA; j_gene: TRBJ2-2; CDR3aa: CASSPRQGEAPGELFF; CDR3nt: TGTGCCAGCAGCCCTAGACAGGGAGAGGCCCCCGGGGAGCTGTTTTTT
v_gene: TRBV7-2; d_gene: TRBD1; abundance: NA; j_gene: TRBJ2-2; CDR3aa: CASNQGAGELFF; CDR3nt: TGTGCCAGCAACCAGGGGGCCGGGGAGCTGTTTTTT
v_gene: TRBV5-1; d_gene: NA; abundance: NA; j_gene: TRBJ2-7; CDR3aa: CASSLQRSSYEQYF; CDR3nt: TGCGCCAGCAGCTTGCAGCGTAGCTCCTACGAGCAGTACTTC
v_gene: TRBV27; d_gene: NA; abundance: NA; j_gene: TRBJ2-1; CDR3aa: CASSLQGNTYNEQFF; CDR3nt: TGTGCCAGCAGTCTCCAGGGGAACACCTACAATGAGCAGTTCTTC
v_gene: TRBV2; d_gene: TRBD1; abundance: few; j_gene: TRBJ1-1; CDR3aa: CASSAGTGGLDTEAFF; CDR3nt: TGTGCCAGCAGTGCCGGGACAGGGGGCTTGGACACTGAAGCTTTCTTT
v_gene: TRBV6-5; d_gene: NA; abundance: NA; j_gene: TRBJ1-1; CDR3aa: CASSYGRTNTEAFF; CDR3nt: TGTGCCAGCAGTTACGGCAGAACAAACACTGAAGCTTTCTTT
v_gene: TRBV9; d_gene: TRBD2; abundance: NA; j_gene: TRBJ2-4; CDR3aa: CASSVELADEGGIQYF; CDR3nt: TGTGCCAGCAGCGTAGAACTAGCGGACGAAGGAGGGATTCAGTACTTC
v_gene: TRBV5-6; d_gene: TRBD1; abundance: NA; j_gene: TRBJ2-7; CDR3aa: CASSVGQPVSYEQYF; CDR3nt: TGTGCCAGCAGCGTGGGACAGCCCGTCTCCTACGAGCAGTACTTC
v_gene: TRBV27; d_gene: NA; abundance: NA; j_gene: TRBJ2-7; CDR3aa: CASSSWGDSLGEQYF; CDR3nt: TGTGCCAGCAGTTCCTGGGGGGACTCTCTCGGCGAGCAGTACTTC
v_gene: TRBV19; d_gene: TRBD1; abundance: NA; j_gene: TRBJ1-1; CDR3aa: CASSIGTGLNTEAFF; CDR3nt: TGTGCCAGTAGTATCGGGACAGGGTTGAACACTGAAGCTTTCTTT
v_gene: TRBV19; d_gene: TRBD1; abundance: once; j_gene: TRBJ1-2; CDR3aa: CASSPGQGRVGYGYTF; CDR3nt: TGTGCCAGTAGTCCCGGACAGGGACGGGTCGGCTATGGCTACACCTTC
v_gene: TRBV27; d_gene: TRBD1; abundance: few; j_gene: TRBJ2-3; CDR3aa: CASSLWMTGGGTDTQYF; CDR3nt: TGTGCCAGCAGTTTATGGATGACAGGGGGCGGGACAGATACGCAGTATTTT
v_gene: TRBV5-1; d_gene: TRBD2; abundance: NA; j_gene: TRBJ2-3; CDR3aa: CASSGTSNTDTQYF; CDR3nt: TGCGCCAGTTCCGGGACTAGCAACACAGATACGCAGTATTTT
v_gene: TRBV25-1; d_gene: NA; abundance: NA; j_gene: TRBJ1-1; CDR3aa: CASSAPSGQMNTEAFF; CDR3nt: TGTGCCAGCAGTGCTCCCTCCGGACAGATGAACACTGAAGCTTTCTTT
v_gene: TRBV5-1; d_gene: TRBD1; abundance: NA; j_gene: TRBJ2-7; CDR3aa: CASSFLTGGSYEQYF; CDR3nt: TGCGCCAGCAGCTTTTTGACAGGGGGTTCCTACGAGCAGTACTTC